The 29 T cell receptor beta chains reported below all come from one sample, sequenced in a study of Ad26.COV2.S vaccination and SARS-CoV-2 variants. Treatment denoted: about 20 received Ad26.COV2.S at low or high dose, single or two shots; about 5 received placebo; per-sample allocation not given. On day 63 after the first injection, vaccine and placebo recipients gave samples. Some clones are missing from TCRdb's copy, which holds only in-frame ones; the method was immunoSEQ multiplex PCR. Counted here are 300,000 to 350,000 clones, roughly 90% occurring once; the ten biggest clones make up around 5%. The material was peripheral blood, obtained in a trial of Ad26.COV2.S vaccine versus placebo. These receptors all stem from a person aged 18-60 years who received the Ad26.COV2.S COVID-19 vaccine or a placebo.

The chain links TRBV12-5 to TRBJ2-7; D is ambiguous. Trimming left V 10 bases short and J 2 bases short, with 6 bases between. The CDR3 has 10 amino acids. Germline values: CDR1 LGHNT, CDR2 FRNRAP. CDR3 in DNA: TGTGCTATCTTCCCCTACGAGCAGTACGTC. Translation gives CAIFPYEQYV.

This clone was counted once. J is TRBJ1-4 and V is TRBV5-1; 9 nucleotides align to TRBD1. Germline CDR1 SGHRS, CDR2 YFSETQ. The CDR3 is 15 residues long. Trimming removed 2 bases from V and 3 bases from J; junction bases left unmatched: 2. The CDR3 bases are TGCGCCAGCAGCTTACGACAGGGGGCTAATGAAAAACTGTTTTTT. Amino acid sequence: CASSLRQGANEKLFF.

The chain combines TRBV7-9 with TRBJ2-1; tentative D call: TRBD2 (6 bases). The CDR3 consists of 14 residues. Germline V gene sequence: CDR1 SEHNR, CDR2 FQNEAQ (reference sequence). Trimming shortened V by 5 bases and J by 6 bases, and 14 bases separated the two germline ends. CDR3 in DNA: TGTGCCAGCAGCATCCTTGGCGGGATCAATGAGCAGTTCTTC. It is translated as CASSILGGINEQFF.

CDR3: CASSDEYGPQHF. CDR3 bases: TGTGCCAGCAGTGATGAATATGGGCCCCAGCATTTT. The chain combines TRBV2 with TRBJ1-5, with D unclear. Trimming shortened V by 3 bases and J by 9 bases, and 9 bases separated the two germline ends. The CDR3 contains 12 residues. Germline-derived CDR1 and CDR2 are SNHLY and FYNNEI.

V gene TRBV7-2 combines with J gene TRBJ2-3; tentatively, D is TRBD1 or TRBD2 (5 bases each). Germline V gene lookup returns CDR1 SGHTA and CDR2 FQGNSA. This CDR3 is 14 amino acids long. V was cut by 1 base and J by 2 bases, with 7 bases left in between. CDR3 protein: CASSLGGYTDTQYF. The CDR3 bases are TGTGCCAGCAGCTTAGGGGGGTACACAGATACGCAGTATTTT.

V usage is TRBV9 and J usage is TRBJ1-4; TRBD1 might be the D (6 bases). Germline V gene data show CDR1 as SGDLS and CDR2 as YYNGEE. This CDR3 is built from 14 residues. V lost 4 bases to trimming and J lost 7 bases, with 14 bases between them. The DNA for the CDR3 is TGTGCCAGCAGCCCTAGGGACACAGGTGAAAAACTGTTTTTT. Its protein product is CASSPRDTGEKLFF. The full variable domain, in which reference TRBV9 and TRBJ1-4 provide the parts outside the CDR3, is DSGVTQTPKHLITATGQRVTLRCSPRSGDLSVYWYQQSLDQGLQFLIQYYNGEERAKGNILERFSAQQFPDLHSELNLSSLELGDSALYFCASSPRDTGEKLFFGSGTQLSVL.

The rearrangement uses TRBV7-2 and TRBJ1-4; 7 positions match TRBD1. With 4 bases clipped from V and 7 bases from J, the junction kept 6 bases outside the gene matches. The CDR3 totals 14 residues. Germline-derived CDR1 and CDR2 are SGHTA and FQGNSA. The CDR3 region is CASSSQGYSEKLFF. The CDR3 coding sequence is TGTGCCAGCAGCTCACAGGGGTATTCTGAAAAACTGTTTTTT.

The CDR3 bases are TGTGCCAGCAGTGAGAAGGAGGGGGCTTCCTACGAGCAGTACTTC. Amino acid sequence: CASSEKEGASYEQYF. The J gene is TRBJ2-7, the V gene TRBV6-1; possibly TRBD1 for D (7 bases). CDR1 and CDR2 from the germline V gene are MNHNS and SASEGT. This CDR3 has 15 residues. The V end was cut by 3 bases, the J end by 1 base, with 13 bases between.

The chain combines TRBV6-5 with TRBJ1-2; no definite D call. The V and J ends lost 7 bases and 9 bases respectively, with 15 bases between them. The CDR3 extends over 12 amino acids. Germline V gives CDR1 MNHEY, CDR2 SVGAGI. The CDR3 sequence: CASTDSPDRYTF. The CDR3 DNA reads TGTGCCAGCACAGACTCTCCCGATCGCTACACCTTC.

This chain links TRBV5-4 with TRBJ1-3; the D is unclear. The CDR3 sequence is 15 residues long. V lost 4 bases and J 2 bases, leaving 13 bases between the germline ends. Germline lookup yields CDR1 SGHNT and CDR2 YYREEE (reference sequence). This chain's CDR3 is CASSPSDLAGNTIYF. The CDR3 DNA reads as TGTGCCAGCAGCCCGTCAGATCTTGCTGGAAACACCATATATTTT.

This clone came up a few times. In the same sample, other DNA sequences code for this CDR3. This rearrangement joins TRBV5-1 to TRBJ2-7; TRBD2 might be the D (6 bases). The germline V gene has CDR1 SGHRS and CDR2 YFSETQ. This CDR3 has 12 amino acids. The germline V and J ends were trimmed by 4 bases and 3 bases, with 8 bases remaining between them. The chain's CDR3 is CASSPDYYEQYF. Here the CDR3 DNA reads TGCGCCAGCAGCCCGGACTACTACGAGCAGTACTTC.

V and J are TRBV24-1 and TRBJ2-2; D gene ambiguous. V lost 5 bases and J lost 4, with 4 bases in between. This CDR3 is 12 amino acids long. In germline, CDR1 is KGHDR, CDR2 SFDVKD. This chain's CDR3 is CATSGSTGELFF. Here the CDR3 DNA reads TGTGCCACCAGTGGGTCCACCGGGGAGCTGTTTTTT.

The chain uses TRBV7-2 and TRBJ1-1; no clear D gene. V lost 5 bases to trimming and J lost 3 bases, with 22 bases between them. The CDR3 sequence is 17 residues long. Germline V gene sequence: CDR1 SGHTA, CDR2 FQGNSA. The DNA of the CDR3 is TGTGCCAGCAGCACCCGGGGTTCCCGACCCATACACACTGAAGCTTTCTTT. Translating gives CASSTRGSRPIHTEAFF. Supplemented by reference TRBV7-2 and TRBJ1-1, the full variable domain reads GAGVSQSPSNKVTEKGKDVELRCDPISGHTALYWYRQSLGQGLEFLIYFQGNSAPDKSGLPSDRFSAERTGGSVSTLTIQRTQQEDSAVYLCASSTRGSRPIHTEAFFGQGTRLTVV.

This clone has only one observation. This rearrangement joins TRBV30 to TRBJ1-1, with 11 bases lining up with TRBD1. The CDR3 runs to 17 residues. V shed 0 bases, J shed 5 bases, and the junction held 11 bases outside the gene matches. Germline loops: CDR1 GTSNPN, CDR2 SVGIG (reference sequence). The CDR3 DNA reads TGTGCCTGGAGTGTAATTCGAAGGGGGACAGGGGGAACTGAAGCTTTCTTT. Amino acids: CAWSVIRRGTGGTEAFF.

Regarding this clone: In the same sample, other DNA sequences code for this CDR3. The chain links TRBV7-7 to TRBJ1-1, with D unresolved. The CDR3 runs to 13 residues. Trimming took 3 bases from V and 1 from J, leaving 6 bases between them. Germline loops: CDR1 SSHAT, CDR2 FNYEAQ (reference sequence). The CDR3 coding sequence is TGTGCCAGCAGCTTTGGGCCGAACACTGAAGCTTTCTTT. It translates to CASSFGPNTEAFF.

This chain uses TRBV7-2 with TRBJ1-5; D uncertain. Germline V CDR1 and CDR2: SGHTA, FQGNSA. Trimming took 1 base from V and 3 from J, leaving 7 bases between them. The CDR3 totals 14 residues. The CDR3 nucleotides read TGTGCCAGCAGCTTAGGTCCCCTCAATCAGCCCCAGCATTTT. Translating gives CASSLGPLNQPQHF.

This chain joins TRBV9 and TRBJ1-4; TRBD1 is a possible D gene (5 bases). CDR1 is SGDLS and CDR2 is YYNGEE in the germline V gene. Deletions cut 3 bases from V and 5 bases from J, with 14 bases between. The CDR3 has 15 residues. The CDR3 bases are TGTGCCAGCAGCGGTTTAAGGGGCGACAATGAAAAACTGTTTTTT. Its protein product is CASSGLRGDNEKLFF.

The chain joins TRBV7-9 to TRBJ2-5, with TRBD1 matching 10 bases. Germline CDR1 and CDR2: SEHNR and FQNEAQ (reference sequence). The J segment lost 3 bases and the V segment lost 5 bases, leaving 12 bases of the junction unmatched. The CDR3 spans 17 residues. The CDR3 nucleotides are TGTGCCAGCAGCCCTACCTACTCCGGGACAGGGGAAGAGACCCAGTACTTC. It specifies CASSPTYSGTGEETQYF.

V usage is TRBV4-2 and J usage is TRBJ2-1; a weak D match, TRBD2 (5 bases). The CDR3 is made up of 16 amino acids. Germline assignment: CDR1 LGHNA and CDR2 YNFKEQ. Trimming took off 4 bases at V and 4 bases at J, with 17 bases between the two ends. The CDR3 DNA is TGTGCCAGCAGCCTACCGGGGATTGACCTGTACAATGAGCAGTTCTTC. It is translated as CASSLPGIDLYNEQFF.

The chain joins TRBV29-1 to TRBJ1-2; D is ambiguous. This CDR3 is built from 12 residues. Germline CDR1 is SQVTM and CDR2 is ANQGSEA. V lost 6 bases, J lost 1 base, and 9 bases lay in between. CDR3 region: CSVSAINYGYTF. CDR3 DNA sequence: TGCAGCGTAAGCGCTATTAACTATGGCTACACCTTC.

This clone was detected only a few times. Other DNA sequences in the same sample also yield this CDR3. The V and J genes are TRBV20-1 and TRBJ1-1; 7 bases fit TRBD1. CDR3 length: 11 residues. Germline-derived CDR1 and CDR2 are DFQATT and SNEGSKA (reference sequence). CDR3 bases: TGCAGCGGGACAGAGAACACTGAAGCTTTCTTT. It codes for CSGTENTEAFF.

The V gene is TRBV7-2, the J gene TRBJ2-2, with TRBD1 as a possible D gene (6 bases). This CDR3 contains 16 residues. The germline V gene has CDR1 SGHTA and CDR2 FQGNSA. Deletions cut 1 base from V and 0 bases from J, with 9 bases between. The CDR3 region is CASSLVWTANTGELFF. In DNA form, the CDR3 reads TGTGCCAGCAGCTTAGTGTGGACAGCGAACACCGGGGAGCTGTTTTTT. Looking up the rest from reference TRBV7-2 and TRBJ2-2 gives the full variable domain: GAGVSQSPSNKVTEKGKDVELRCDPISGHTALYWYRQSLGQGLEFLIYFQGNSAPDKSGLPSDRFSAERTGGSVSTLTIQRTQQEDSAVYLCASSLVWTANTGELFFGEGSRLTVL.

V usage is TRBV19 and J usage is TRBJ1-6, with D tentatively TRBD1 (5 bases). The V end lost 5 bases, the J end lost 5 bases, and 7 bases lay between the germline ends. CDR1 LNHDA and CDR2 SQIVND come from the germline V gene (reference sequence). This CDR3 contains 13 residues. In DNA, the CDR3 is TGTGCCAGTAGTTTCAGGGATAATTCACCCCTCCACTTT. This sequence encodes CASSFRDNSPLHF. Full variable domain (missing parts from reference TRBV19 and TRBJ1-6): DGGITQSPKYLFRKEGQNVTLSCEQNLNHDAMYWYRQDPGQGLRLIYYSQIVNDFQKGDIAEGYSVSREKKESFPLTVTSAQKNPTAFYLCASSFRDNSPLHFGNGTRLTVT.

The chain couples TRBV6-5 to TRBJ1-1; D is undetermined. The germline V and J ends were trimmed by 5 bases and 1 base, with 8 bases remaining between them. Germline values: CDR1 MNHEY, CDR2 SVGAGI. The CDR3 is 13 residues long. CDR3 in DNA: TGTGCCAGCAGTCGGGTACAGAACACTGAAGCTTTCTTT. Translating gives CASSRVQNTEAFF.

About this clone itself: Sequence at one end of the junction differs from germline and may be a read error. V usage is TRBV6-2 or TRBV6-3 and J usage is TRBJ1-3, with TRBD1 matching over 7 bases. CDR3 length equals 13 residues. The germline CDR1 and CDR2 sequences are MNHEY and SVGEGT. This chain's CDR3 is CASSYPTGQSLDF. The CDR3 DNA is TGTGCCAGCAGTTACCCGACAGGGCAAAGCCTTGATTTT.

The chain carries TRBV6-4 and TRBJ2-3; D not resolved. The V end was cut by 6 bases, the J end by 3 bases, with 13 bases between. Germline V CDR1 and CDR2: MRHNA, SNTAGT. CDR3 size: 14 residues. DNA for the CDR3: TGTGCCAGCAGCCCTTGGGATGGTACAGATACGCAGTATTTT. It codes for CASSPWDGTDTQYF.

V and J are TRBV18 and TRBJ2-5; TRBD1 agrees at 8 bases. The CDR3 is made up of 15 amino acids. V was pared by 0 bases and J by 1 base, with 1 base of the junction left unmatched. Germline V gene sequence: CDR1 KGHSH, CDR2 LQKENI. The CDR3 is CASSPPGQAQETQYF. CDR3 nucleotide sequence: TGTGCCAGCTCACCACCGGGACAGGCCCAAGAGACCCAGTACTTC.

The rearrangement links TRBV5-5 to TRBJ1-2, with D perhaps matching TRBD1 (5 bases). This CDR3 comprises 15 residues. CDR1 is SGHKS and CDR2 is YYEKEE in the germline V gene (reference sequence). V lost 1 base and J lost 6, with 16 bases in between. CDR3 sequence (DNA): TGTGCCAGCAGCTTGCAGGGCGATTCCACCGATGGCTACACCTTC. This codes for CASSLQGDSTDGYTF.

This clone was picked up one time. V and J are TRBV5-1 and TRBJ2-7; D is uncertain. The germline V and J ends were trimmed by 0 bases and 0 bases, with 10 bases remaining between them. The germline gives CDR1 SGHRS, CDR2 YFSETQ. This CDR3 has 15 amino acids. CDR3 region: CASSLGWQNSYEQYF. In nucleotides, the CDR3 is TGCGCCAGCAGCTTGGGTTGGCAGAACTCCTACGAGCAGTACTTC.